This entry describes one T cell receptor (beta chain). CDR1 is LNHDA, CDR2 SQIVND, per germline (reference sequence). There are 16 residues in the CDR3. J gave up 3 bases and V 4 bases, and 11 bases lay outside the gene matches. The sample is drawn from a study of Ad26.COV2.S vaccination and SARS-CoV-2 variants. Only in-frame clones appear in the TCRdb table, and some are missing; sequencing was by immunoSEQ multiplex PCR. Among approximately 300,000 clones, 85% to 90% were seen once, and the ten largest hold around 2%. The sample's treatment: 15 to 20 received Ad26.COV2.S at low or high dose, single or two shots; roughly 5 received placebo; per-sample allocation not given. Material that was analyzed had been drawn on day 63 after the first vaccine or placebo injection. This adult donor, from Boston, was 18-55 years old.

Sequencing used peripheral blood, obtained in a trial of Ad26.COV2.S vaccine versus placebo. This sequence originates from a person between 18 and 65 years old who received the Ad26.COV2.S COVID-19 vaccine or a placebo. This chain links TRBV19 with TRBJ2-7; 8 bases are a match to TRBD1. The CDR3 nucleotides read TGTGCCAGTAGTACCCCAGGGGGCGACCGACTCTACGAGCAGTACTTC. Its protein product is CASSTPGGDRLYEQYF. Using reference TRBV19 and TRBJ2-7 for the parts outside the CDR3, the full variable domain is DGGITQSPKYLFRKEGQNVTLSCEQNLNHDAMYWYRQDPGQGLRLIYYSQIVNDFQKGDIAEGYSVSREKKESFPLTVTSAQKNPTAFYLCASSTPGGDRLYEQYFGPGTRLTVT.